The 21 T cell receptor beta chains reported below all come from one sample, sequenced in a study of T-cell memory formation after mild COVID-19. TCRdb redid the calling of the 5' RACE reads with MiXCR, one entry per CDR3 protein. Here the sample spans hundreds of thousands of distinct CDR3 sequences, approximately 29% being singletons. The sample was PBMCs or a T cell subset sorted from them (not recorded which). The receptors here all came from an adult woman who had mild COVID-19 (a few samples of this study predate the infection). Cell type and time point are not known.

In its sample, this clonotype was seen a few times. The rearrangement joins TRBV4-2 to TRBJ2-1; the D is unclear. The CDR3 is 13 residues long. V was trimmed by 1 base and J by 9 bases, leaving 10 bases between them. Germline V gives CDR1 LGHNA, CDR2 YNFKEQ. CDR3 coding DNA: TGTGCCAGCAGCCAAGGCCTAGAGACTGAGCAGTTCTTC. Its translation is CASSQGLETEQFF.

This clonotype was counted between two and nine times. The gene calls are TRBV12-3 or TRBV12-4 and TRBJ1-2, with 8 positions matching TRBD1. The CDR3 has 13 residues. The junction had 3 bases not matched to a gene; V was cut back by 5 bases and J by 4 bases. The CDR3 is CASSPGGFYGYTF. The CDR3 DNA is TGTGCCAGCAGTCCAGGGGGCTTCTATGGCTACACCTTC.

This rearrangement joins TRBV28 to TRBJ2-3, with D perhaps matching TRBD2 (5 bases). CDR3 size: 13 residues. Germline values: CDR1 MDHEN, CDR2 SYDVKM. V lost 8 bases, J lost 2 bases, and 11 bases lay in between. The CDR3 loop is CASYGIYTDTQYF. Here the CDR3 DNA reads TGTGCCAGCTACGGGATTTACACAGATACGCAGTATTTT.

This clonotype was seen only a few times. CDR3 bases: TGTGCCAGCAGTTACTCGAGAGTTTCTCCAGGGGGCAGAGGAGCTGGGGCCAACGTCCTGACTTTC. Translation gives CASSYSRVSPGGRGAGANVLTF. The chain employs TRBV6-7 and TRBJ2-6; 8 bases line up with TRBD1. TRBV6-7 is filed as an ORF, its function uncertain. Trimming removed 0 bases from V and 2 bases from J; junction bases left unmatched: 18. This CDR3 contains 22 residues.

This rearrangement joins TRBV20-1 to TRBJ1-5, with a possible D match to TRBD1 (6 bases). This CDR3 is built from 16 residues. Deletions cut 1 base from V and 6 bases from J, with 19 bases between. The germline V gene encodes CDR1 DFQATT and CDR2 SNEGSKA (reference sequence). The CDR3 is CSARVPGRGGSQPQHF. The DNA of the CDR3 is TGCAGTGCTAGAGTTCCTGGCAGGGGCGGGAGTCAGCCCCAGCATTTT.

This rearrangement joins TRBV5-6 to TRBJ2-7, with D possibly matching TRBD1 (6 bases). The CDR3 is 13 amino acids. Germline CDR1 is SGHDT and CDR2 is YYEEEE. Trimming left V 4 bases short and J 6 bases short, with 14 bases between. CDR3 bases: TGTGCCAGCAGCGACGGGACAACCGGCGAGCAGTACTTC. Protein: CASSDGTTGEQYF.

The chain couples TRBV5-6 to TRBJ2-5; D possibly corresponds to TRBD2 (6 bases). Trimming took off 2 bases at V and 4 bases at J, with 12 bases between the two ends. The CDR3 is 14 residues long. Germline V CDR1 and CDR2: SGHDT, YYEEEE. Here the CDR3 reads CASSLGLARETQYF. The CDR3 DNA sequence: TGTGCCAGCAGCTTAGGGCTAGCGCGAGAGACCCAGTACTTC.

This clonotype appeared many times. This rearrangement joins TRBV27 to TRBJ1-1, with D possibly TRBD1 on 5 matching bases. Germline V gene lookup returns CDR1 MNHEY and CDR2 SMNVEV (reference sequence). The CDR3 is 18 amino acids. Trimming removed 3 bases from V and 0 bases from J, with 20 bases in between. The CDR3 protein is CASSFTGGSLIMNTEAFF. DNA for the CDR3: TGTGCCAGCAGTTTCACCGGGGGGAGCCTTATTATGAACACTGAAGCTTTCTTT.

V and J are TRBV5-4 and TRBJ1-1; maybe TRBD1 (6 bases). V gave up 1 base and J gave up 8 bases, with 18 bases separating them. Looked up from germline, CDR1 is SGHNT and CDR2 is YYREEE (reference sequence). The CDR3 sequence is 15 residues long. CDR3 in amino acids: CASSLMGGLGPEAFF. The CDR3 bases are TGTGCCAGCAGCTTGATGGGGGGGCTTGGGCCAGAAGCTTTCTTT.

This clonotype was seen a few times. V is TRBV29-1 and J is TRBJ2-3, with D unresolved. The CDR3 has 13 residues. CDR1 is SQVTM and CDR2 is ANQGSEA in the germline V gene. Trimming removed 3 bases at V and 0 bases at J, with 7 bases between. CDR3 sequence (DNA): TGCAGCGTTGAGGAACAGAGCACAGATACGCAGTATTTT. This codes for CSVEEQSTDTQYF.

This clonotype showed up many times. The chain carries TRBV6-2 or TRBV6-3 and TRBJ2-7; 11 bases line up with TRBD1. Trimming removed 2 bases from V and 3 bases from J; junction bases left unmatched: 0. This CDR3 is built from 14 residues. Germline V gene sequence: CDR1 MNHEY, CDR2 SVGEGT. CDR3 residues: CASSYGTGGYEQYF. The CDR3 DNA reads TGTGCCAGCAGTTACGGGACAGGGGGCTACGAGCAGTACTTC.

This chain joins TRBV14 and TRBJ2-4, with a possible D match to TRBD1 (6 bases). V dropped 5 bases and J dropped 8 bases, with 19 bases sitting between them. This CDR3 is built from 15 residues. Germline V gene data show CDR1 as SGHDN and CDR2 as FVKESK. The CDR3 DNA reads TGTGCCAGCAGCGAACAGGGAAGGCATAAGTACATTCAGTACTTC. Protein sequence: CASSEQGRHKYIQYF.

This clonotype showed up many times. The junction departs from the called germline gene at one end, perhaps through a read error. The V call is TRBV5-1, the J call TRBJ2-5; D is undetermined. This CDR3 comprises 12 residues. CDR1 is SGHRS, CDR2 YFSETQ, per germline. CDR3: CASSLSGETQYF. The CDR3 DNA follows: TGTGCCAGCAGCCTTAGTGGAGAGACCCAGTACTTC.

This clonotype has only a few counts. The chain carries TRBV20-1 and TRBJ1-1, with D perhaps matching TRBD1 (5 bases). V lost 4 bases to trimming and J lost 0 bases, with 15 bases between them. Germline V gene data show CDR1 as DFQATT and CDR2 as SNEGSKA (reference sequence). The CDR3 is 15 amino acids. As DNA, the CDR3 is TGCAGTGCTACCTCCGGGACGGTCCTGAACACTGAAGCTTTCTTT. Amino acids: CSATSGTVLNTEAFF.

The chain couples TRBV6-6 to TRBJ2-7, with 8 bases that match TRBD2. Per germline, CDR1 MNHNY and CDR2 SVGAGI (reference sequence). This CDR3 region has 14 residues. Losses at the gene ends were 3 bases for V and 5 bases for J; bases not matched to a gene: 6. CDR3 amino acids: CASSYERERNEQYF. CDR3 nucleotides: TGTGCCAGCAGTTATGAGCGGGAGCGGAACGAGCAGTACTTC.

This clonotype was seen repeatedly, ten times or more. The chain joins TRBV5-1 to TRBJ2-1, with 9 bases aligning to TRBD1. Germline V lookup: CDR1 SGHRS, CDR2 YFSETQ. The ends lost 4 bases at V and 2 bases at J; junction bases unmatched: 4. The CDR3 is 15 amino acids. The CDR3 nucleotides are TGCGCCAGCAGCAGTGGGACAGGGCCCTACAATGAGCAGTTCTTC. Protein sequence: CASSSGTGPYNEQFF.

This clonotype was observed a few times. The DNA for the CDR3 is TGTGCCAGCAGTTTACTTTACACTGAAGCTTTCTTT. It encodes CASSLLYTEAFF. This chain links TRBV12-3 or TRBV12-4 with TRBJ1-1, with unresolved D. Between the trimmed V and J ends, which lost 2 bases and 3 bases, there was a span of 4 bases. The CDR3 extends over 12 amino acids.

This clonotype was seen only once. CDR3 DNA sequence: TGTGCCAGCTCACCGGACAGGGGGCTTGGTGAAGCTTTCTTT. Its translation is CASSPDRGLGEAFF. The V gene is TRBV18, the J gene TRBJ1-1; 11 positions match TRBD1. The V and J ends lost 3 bases and 7 bases, in that order; junction bases with no gene match: 4. Germline V gene sequence: CDR1 KGHSH, CDR2 LQKENI. The CDR3 length is 14 residues.

This clonotype appeared a few times. The gene calls are TRBV12-3 or TRBV12-4 and TRBJ2-7; 7 bases map to TRBD2. There are 16 residues in the CDR3. The V gene end was trimmed by 0 bases and the J gene end by 0 bases; junction bases not matched to a gene: 5. DNA for the CDR3: TGTGCCAGCAGTTTAGCGCGGGGGAAGAGCTCCTACGAGCAGTACTTC. It encodes CASSLARGKSSYEQYF.

The V call is TRBV24-1, the J call TRBJ2-1, with 10 bases lining up with TRBD1. The CDR3 is made up of 18 amino acids. Trimming at V came to 1 base and at J to 5 bases, leaving 10 bases not matched to a gene. The germline CDR1 and CDR2 sequences are KGHDR and SFDVKD. CDR3 DNA sequence: TGTGCCACCAGTGATTTACAGGGGACAGGGGTCGGGAACAATGAGCAGTTCTTC. This codes for CATSDLQGTGVGNNEQFF.

The rearrangement joins TRBV6-4 to TRBJ2-1; TRBD2 aligns across 7 bases. In germline, CDR1 is MRHNA, CDR2 SNTAGT. The J segment lost 8 bases and the V segment lost 3 bases, leaving 13 bases of the junction unmatched. This CDR3 has 16 residues. The CDR3 reads CASSEIGGSSYHEQFF. CDR3 coding DNA: TGTGCCAGCAGTGAGATAGGCGGGAGCTCTTACCATGAGCAGTTCTTC.